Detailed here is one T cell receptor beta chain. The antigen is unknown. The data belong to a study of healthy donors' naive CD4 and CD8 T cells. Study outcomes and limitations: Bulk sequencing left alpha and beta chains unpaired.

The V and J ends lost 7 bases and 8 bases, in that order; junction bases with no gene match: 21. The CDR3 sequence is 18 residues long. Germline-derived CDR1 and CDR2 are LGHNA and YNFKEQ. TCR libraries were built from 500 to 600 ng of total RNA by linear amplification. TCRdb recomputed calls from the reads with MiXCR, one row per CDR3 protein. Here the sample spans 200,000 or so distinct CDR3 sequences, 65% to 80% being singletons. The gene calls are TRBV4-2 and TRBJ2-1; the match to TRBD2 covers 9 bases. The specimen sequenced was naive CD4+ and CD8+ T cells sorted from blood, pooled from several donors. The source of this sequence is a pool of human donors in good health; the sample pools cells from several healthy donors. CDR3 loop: CASTLRNTVASGTDEQFF. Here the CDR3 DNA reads TGTGCCAGCACCCTCCGAAATACAGTAGCTAGCGGGACCGATGAGCAGTTCTTC.